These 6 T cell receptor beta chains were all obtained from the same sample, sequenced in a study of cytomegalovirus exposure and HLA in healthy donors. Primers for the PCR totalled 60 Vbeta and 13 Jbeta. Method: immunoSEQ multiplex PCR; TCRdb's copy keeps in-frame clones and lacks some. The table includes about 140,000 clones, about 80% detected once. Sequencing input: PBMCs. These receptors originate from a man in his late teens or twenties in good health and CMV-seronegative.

The CDR3, as DNA: TGTGCCAGTAGTATCAGCGGGCAAGAGACCCAGTACTTC. Its translation is CASSISGQETQYF. The chain links TRBV19 to TRBJ2-5, with a possible D match to TRBD2 (6 bases). This CDR3 has 13 residues. Trimming left V 3 bases short and J 2 bases short, with 7 bases between. Germline loops: CDR1 LNHDA, CDR2 SQIVND (reference sequence).

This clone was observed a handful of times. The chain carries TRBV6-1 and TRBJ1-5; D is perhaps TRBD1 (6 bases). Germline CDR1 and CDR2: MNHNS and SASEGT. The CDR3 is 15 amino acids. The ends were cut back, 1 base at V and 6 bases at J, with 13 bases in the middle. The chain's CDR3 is CASSEVGEGGQPQHF. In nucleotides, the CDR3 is TGTGCCAGCAGTGAAGTTGGGGAAGGGGGTCAGCCCCAGCATTTT.

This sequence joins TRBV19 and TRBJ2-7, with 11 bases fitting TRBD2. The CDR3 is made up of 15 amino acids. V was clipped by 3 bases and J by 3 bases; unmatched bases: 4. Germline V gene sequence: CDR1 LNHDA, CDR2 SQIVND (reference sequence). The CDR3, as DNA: TGTGCCAGTAGTATTAGCGGGGGGGAACTCTACGAGCAGTACTTC. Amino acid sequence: CASSISGGELYEQYF. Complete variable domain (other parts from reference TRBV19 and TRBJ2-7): DGGITQSPKYLFRKEGQNVTLSCEQNLNHDAMYWYRQDPGQGLRLIYYSQIVNDFQKGDIAEGYSVSREKKESFPLTVTSAQKNPTAFYLCASSISGGELYEQYFGPGTRLTVT.

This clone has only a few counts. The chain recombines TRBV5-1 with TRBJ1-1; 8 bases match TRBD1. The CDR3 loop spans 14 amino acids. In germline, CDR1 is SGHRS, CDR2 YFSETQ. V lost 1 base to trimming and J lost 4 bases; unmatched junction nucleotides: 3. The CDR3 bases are TGCGCCAGCAGCTTGCGGACAGGGACCACTGAAGCTTTCTTT. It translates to CASSLRTGTTEAFF. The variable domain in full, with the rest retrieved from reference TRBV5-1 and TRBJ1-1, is KAGVTQTPRYLIKTRGQQVTLSCSPISGHRSVSWYQQTPGQGLQFLFEYFSETQRNKGNFPGRFSGRQFSNSRSEMNVSTLELGDSALYLCASSLRTGTTEAFFGQGTRLTVV.

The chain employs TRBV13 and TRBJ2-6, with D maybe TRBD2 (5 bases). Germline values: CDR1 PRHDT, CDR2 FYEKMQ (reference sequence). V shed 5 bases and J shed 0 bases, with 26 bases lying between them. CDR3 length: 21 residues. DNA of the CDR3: TGTGCCAGCAGCCCCTCGGACGGGGAGCTGAGCTCCAGCTCTGGGGCCAACGTCCTGACTTTC. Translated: CASSPSDGELSSSSGANVLTF.

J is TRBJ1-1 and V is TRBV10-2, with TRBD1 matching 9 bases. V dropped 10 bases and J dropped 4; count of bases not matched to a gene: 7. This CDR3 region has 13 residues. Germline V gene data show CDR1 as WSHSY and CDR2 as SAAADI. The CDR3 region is CATSGQGGTEAFF. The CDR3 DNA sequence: TGCGCCACCTCGGGACAGGGCGGCACTGAAGCTTTCTTT.